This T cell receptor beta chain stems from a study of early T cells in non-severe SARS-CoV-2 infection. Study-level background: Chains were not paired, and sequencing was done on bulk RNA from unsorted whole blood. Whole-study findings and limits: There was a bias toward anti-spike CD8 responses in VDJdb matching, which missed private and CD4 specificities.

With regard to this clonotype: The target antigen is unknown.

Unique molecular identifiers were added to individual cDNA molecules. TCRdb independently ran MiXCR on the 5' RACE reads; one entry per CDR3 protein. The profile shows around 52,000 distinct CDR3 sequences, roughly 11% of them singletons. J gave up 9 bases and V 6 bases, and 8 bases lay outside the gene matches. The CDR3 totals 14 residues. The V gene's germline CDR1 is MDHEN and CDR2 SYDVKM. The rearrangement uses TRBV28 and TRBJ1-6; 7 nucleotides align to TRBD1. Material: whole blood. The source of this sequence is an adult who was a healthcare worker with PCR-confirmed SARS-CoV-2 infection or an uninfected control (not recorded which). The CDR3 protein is CASSLQGVGSPLHF. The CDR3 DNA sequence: TGTGCCAGCAGCCTTCAGGGGGTCGGTTCACCCCTCCACTTT.